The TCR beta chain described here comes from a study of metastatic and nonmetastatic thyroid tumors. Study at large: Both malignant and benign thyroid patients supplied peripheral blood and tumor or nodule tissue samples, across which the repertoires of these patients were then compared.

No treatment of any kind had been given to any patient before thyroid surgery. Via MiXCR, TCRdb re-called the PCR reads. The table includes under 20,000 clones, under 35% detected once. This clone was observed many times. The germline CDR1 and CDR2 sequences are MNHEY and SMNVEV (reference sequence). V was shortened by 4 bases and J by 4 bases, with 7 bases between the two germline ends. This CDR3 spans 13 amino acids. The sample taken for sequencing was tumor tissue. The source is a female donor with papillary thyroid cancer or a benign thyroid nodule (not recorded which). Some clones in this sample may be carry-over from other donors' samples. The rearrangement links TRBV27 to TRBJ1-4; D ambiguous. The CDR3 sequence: CASSWTVNEKLFF. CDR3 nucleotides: TGTGCCAGCAGTTGGACGGTTAATGAAAAACTGTTTTTT.